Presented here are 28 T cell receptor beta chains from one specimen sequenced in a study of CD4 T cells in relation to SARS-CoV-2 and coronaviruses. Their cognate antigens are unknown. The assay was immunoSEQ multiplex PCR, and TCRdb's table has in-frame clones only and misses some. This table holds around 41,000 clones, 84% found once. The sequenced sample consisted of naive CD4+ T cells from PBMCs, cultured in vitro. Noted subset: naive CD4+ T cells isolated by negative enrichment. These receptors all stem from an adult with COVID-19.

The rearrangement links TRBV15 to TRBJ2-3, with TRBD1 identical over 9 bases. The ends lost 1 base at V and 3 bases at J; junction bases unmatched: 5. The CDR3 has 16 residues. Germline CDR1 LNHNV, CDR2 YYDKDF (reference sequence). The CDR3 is CATSRASGTGTDTQYF. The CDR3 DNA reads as TGTGCCACCAGCAGAGCTTCCGGGACAGGGACAGATACGCAGTATTTT.

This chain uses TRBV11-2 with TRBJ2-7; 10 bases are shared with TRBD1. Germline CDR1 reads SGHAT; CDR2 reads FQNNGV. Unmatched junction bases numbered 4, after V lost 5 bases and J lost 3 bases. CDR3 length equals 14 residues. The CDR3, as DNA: TGTGCCAGCAGCAAGGGACAGGGGAACTACGAGCAGTACTTC. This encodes CASSKGQGNYEQYF. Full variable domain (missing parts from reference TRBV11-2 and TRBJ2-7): EAGVAQSPRYKIIEKRQSVAFWCNPISGHATLYWYQQILGQGPKLLIQFQNNGVVDDSQLPKDRFSAERLKGVDSTLKIQPAKLEDSAVYLCASSKGQGNYEQYFGPGTRLTVT.

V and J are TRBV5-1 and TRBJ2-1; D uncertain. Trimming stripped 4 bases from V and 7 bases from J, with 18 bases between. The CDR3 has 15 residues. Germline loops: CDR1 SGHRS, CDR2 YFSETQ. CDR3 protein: CASSPRYPRANEQFF. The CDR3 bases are TGCGCCAGCAGCCCCAGGTACCCCAGAGCGAATGAGCAGTTCTTC. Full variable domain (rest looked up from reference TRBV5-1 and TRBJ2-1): KAGVTQTPRYLIKTRGQQVTLSCSPISGHRSVSWYQQTPGQGLQFLFEYFSETQRNKGNFPGRFSGRQFSNSRSEMNVSTLELGDSALYLCASSPRYPRANEQFFGPGTRLTVL.

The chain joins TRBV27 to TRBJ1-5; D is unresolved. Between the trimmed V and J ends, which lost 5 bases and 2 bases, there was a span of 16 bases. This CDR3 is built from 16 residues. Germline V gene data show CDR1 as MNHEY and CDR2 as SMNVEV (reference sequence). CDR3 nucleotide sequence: TGTGCCAGCAGTCTAACAGCATTCGAAGGCAATCAGCCCCAGCATTTT. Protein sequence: CASSLTAFEGNQPQHF.

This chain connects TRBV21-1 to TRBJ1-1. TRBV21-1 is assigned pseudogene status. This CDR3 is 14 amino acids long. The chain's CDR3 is CASRGEGREAEAFF. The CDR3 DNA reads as TGTGCCAGCAGAGGAGAGGGCAGGGAAGCTGAAGCTTTCTTT.

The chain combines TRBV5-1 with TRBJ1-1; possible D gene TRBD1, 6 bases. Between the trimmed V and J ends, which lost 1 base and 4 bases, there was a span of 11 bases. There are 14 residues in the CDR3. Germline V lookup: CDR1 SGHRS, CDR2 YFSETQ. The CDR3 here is CASSLWGARTEAFF. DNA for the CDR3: TGCGCCAGCAGCTTGTGGGGGGCGCGCACTGAAGCTTTCTTT.

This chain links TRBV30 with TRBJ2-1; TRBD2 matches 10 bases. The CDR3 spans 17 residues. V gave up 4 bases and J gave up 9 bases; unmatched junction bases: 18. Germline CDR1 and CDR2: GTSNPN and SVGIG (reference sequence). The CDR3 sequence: CAWNLKTTLAGAFEQFF. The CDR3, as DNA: TGTGCCTGGAATCTTAAAACCACCCTAGCGGGAGCGTTTGAGCAGTTCTTC.

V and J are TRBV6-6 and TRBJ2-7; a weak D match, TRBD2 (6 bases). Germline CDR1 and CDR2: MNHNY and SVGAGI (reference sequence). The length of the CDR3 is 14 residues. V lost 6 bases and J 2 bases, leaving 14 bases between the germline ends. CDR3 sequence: CASRVTSLTYEQYF. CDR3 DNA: TGTGCCAGCAGGGTGACTAGTTTGACCTACGAGCAGTACTTC.

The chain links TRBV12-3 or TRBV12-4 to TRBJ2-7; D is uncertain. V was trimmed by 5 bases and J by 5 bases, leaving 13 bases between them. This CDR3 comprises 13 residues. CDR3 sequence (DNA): TGTGCCAGCAGTCTTCTGTGGAGCGACGAGCAGTACTTC. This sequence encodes CASSLLWSDEQYF.

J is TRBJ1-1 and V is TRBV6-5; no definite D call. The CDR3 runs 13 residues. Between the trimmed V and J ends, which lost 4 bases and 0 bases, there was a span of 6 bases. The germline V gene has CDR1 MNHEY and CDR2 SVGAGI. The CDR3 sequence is CASSSELNTEAFF. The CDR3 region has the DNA TGTGCCAGCAGTTCAGAACTGAACACTGAAGCTTTCTTT.

The CDR3 DNA is TGTGCCAGCAGCTCAAAATCTGGGGCCAACGTCCTGACTTTC. This encodes CASSSKSGANVLTF. The rearrangement links TRBV7-3 to TRBJ2-6; D remains ambiguous. V was cut by 4 bases and J by 1 base, with 5 bases left in between. Germline-derived CDR1 and CDR2 are SGHTA and FQGTGA. This CDR3 spans 14 amino acids.

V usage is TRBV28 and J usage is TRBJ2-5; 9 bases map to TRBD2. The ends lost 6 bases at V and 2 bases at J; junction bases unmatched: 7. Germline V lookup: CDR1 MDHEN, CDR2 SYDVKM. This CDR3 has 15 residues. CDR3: CASSRGLAFQETQYF. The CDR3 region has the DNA TGTGCCAGCAGCAGAGGACTAGCGTTTCAAGAGACCCAGTACTTC.

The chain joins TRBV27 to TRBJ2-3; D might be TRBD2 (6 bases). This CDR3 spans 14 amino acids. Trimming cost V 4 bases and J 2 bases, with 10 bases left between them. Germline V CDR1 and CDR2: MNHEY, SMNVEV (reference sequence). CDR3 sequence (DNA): TGTGCCAGCAGTTACGGACTACACACAGATACGCAGTATTTT. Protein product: CASSYGLHTDTQYF.

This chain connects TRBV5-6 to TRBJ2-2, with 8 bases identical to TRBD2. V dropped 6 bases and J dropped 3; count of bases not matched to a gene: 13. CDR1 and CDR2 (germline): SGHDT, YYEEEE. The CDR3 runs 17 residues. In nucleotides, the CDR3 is TGTGCCAGCACCGTAGCGGGGAGGGCCAGGTACACCGGGGAGCTGTTTTTT. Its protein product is CASTVAGRARYTGELFF.

In nucleotides, the CDR3 is TGTGCCAGCAGTGACCTTACTAGATCTAGCTCCTACAATGAGCAGTTCTTC. Translated, it gives CASSDLTRSSSYNEQFF. The chain employs TRBV6-1 and TRBJ2-1, with a possible D match to TRBD2 (5 bases). Trimming stripped 3 bases from V and 0 bases from J, with 15 bases between. The CDR3 length is 17 residues. From germline, CDR1 is MNHNS and CDR2 SASEGT.

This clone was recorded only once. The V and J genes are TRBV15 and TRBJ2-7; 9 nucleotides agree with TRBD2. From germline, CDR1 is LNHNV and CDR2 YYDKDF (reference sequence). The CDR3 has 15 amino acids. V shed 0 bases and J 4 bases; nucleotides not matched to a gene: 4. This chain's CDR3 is CATSRDPLAGYEQYF. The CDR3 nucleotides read TGTGCCACCAGCAGAGATCCTCTAGCGGGGTACGAGCAGTACTTC.

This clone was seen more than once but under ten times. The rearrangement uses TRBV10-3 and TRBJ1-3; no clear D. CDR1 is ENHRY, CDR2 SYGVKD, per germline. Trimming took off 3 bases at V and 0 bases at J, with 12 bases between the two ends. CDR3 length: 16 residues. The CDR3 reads CAISEKRGFSGNTIYF. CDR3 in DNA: TGTGCCATCAGTGAAAAGAGAGGGTTCTCTGGAAACACCATATATTTT.

The DNA for the CDR3 is TGTGCCAGCTCACCCGACAGTTCCACTGAAGCTTTCTTT. It specifies CASSPDSSTEAFF. The genes are TRBV18 and TRBJ1-1, with D maybe TRBD1 (5 bases). The CDR3 is 13 residues long. Trimming left V 3 bases short and J 4 bases short, with 9 bases between. Germline-derived CDR1 and CDR2 are KGHSH and LQKENI. Full variable domain (outside the CDR3, taken from reference TRBV18 and TRBJ1-1): NAGVMQNPRHLVRRRGQEARLRCSPMKGHSHVYWYRQLPEEGLKFMVYLQKENIIDESGMPKERFSAEFPKEGPSILRIQQVVRGDSAAYFCASSPDSSTEAFFGQGTRLTVV.

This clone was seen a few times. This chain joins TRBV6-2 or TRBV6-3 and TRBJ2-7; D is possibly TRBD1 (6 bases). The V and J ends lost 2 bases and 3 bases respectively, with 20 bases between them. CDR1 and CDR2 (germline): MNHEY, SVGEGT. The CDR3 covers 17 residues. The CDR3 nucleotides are TGTGCCAGCAGTTACCCTCCCTTCTGGGACAAACTCTACGAGCAGTACTTC. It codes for CASSYPPFWDKLYEQYF.

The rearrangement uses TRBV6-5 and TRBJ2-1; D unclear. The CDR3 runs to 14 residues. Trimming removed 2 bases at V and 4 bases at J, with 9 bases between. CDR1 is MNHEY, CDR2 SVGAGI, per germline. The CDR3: CASSYRNGYNEQFF. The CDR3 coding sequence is TGTGCCAGCAGTTACCGGAACGGGTACAATGAGCAGTTCTTC.

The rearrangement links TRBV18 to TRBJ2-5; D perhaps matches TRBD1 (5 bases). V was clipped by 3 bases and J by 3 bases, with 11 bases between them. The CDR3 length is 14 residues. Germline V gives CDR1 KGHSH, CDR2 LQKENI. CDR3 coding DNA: TGTGCCAGCTCACCTGGCAGGGAAGAAGAGACCCAGTACTTC. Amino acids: CASSPGREEETQYF.

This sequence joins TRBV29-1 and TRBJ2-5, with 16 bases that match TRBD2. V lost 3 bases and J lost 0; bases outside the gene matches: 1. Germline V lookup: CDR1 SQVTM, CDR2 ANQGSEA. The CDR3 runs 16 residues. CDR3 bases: TGCAGCGTTGAGGGACTAGCGGGAGGGTACCAAGAGACCCAGTACTTC. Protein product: CSVEGLAGGYQETQYF.

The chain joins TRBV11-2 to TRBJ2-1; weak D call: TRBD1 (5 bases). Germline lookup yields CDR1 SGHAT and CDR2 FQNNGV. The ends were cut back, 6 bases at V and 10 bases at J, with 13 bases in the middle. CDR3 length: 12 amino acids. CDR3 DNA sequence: TGTGCCAGCAGACCCATTCAGGGCGAGCAGTTCTTC. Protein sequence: CASRPIQGEQFF.

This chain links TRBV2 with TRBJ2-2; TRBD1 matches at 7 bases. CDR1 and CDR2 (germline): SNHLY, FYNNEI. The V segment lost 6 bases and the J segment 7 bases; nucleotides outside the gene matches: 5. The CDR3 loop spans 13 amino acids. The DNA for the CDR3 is TGTGCCAGCAGAGGGACAGCAGGCGGGGAGCTGTTTTTT. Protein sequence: CASRGTAGGELFF.

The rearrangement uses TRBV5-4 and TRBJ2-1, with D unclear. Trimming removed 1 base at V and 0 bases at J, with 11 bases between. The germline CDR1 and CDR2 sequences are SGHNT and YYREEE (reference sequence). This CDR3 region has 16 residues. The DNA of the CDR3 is TGTGCCAGCAGCTTGAGTGCGTCGGGCTCCTACAATGAGCAGTTCTTC. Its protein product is CASSLSASGSYNEQFF.

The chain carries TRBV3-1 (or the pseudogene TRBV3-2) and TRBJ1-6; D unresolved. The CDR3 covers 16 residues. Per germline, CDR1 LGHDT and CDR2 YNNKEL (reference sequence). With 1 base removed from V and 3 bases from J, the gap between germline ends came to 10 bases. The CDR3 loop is CASSQGRRIYNSPLHF. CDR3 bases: TGTGCCAGCAGCCAAGGACGTCGGATCTATAATTCACCCCTCCACTTT.

The CDR3 DNA follows: TGTGCCAGCAGCGCCAGGGATTTTTACCAAGAGACCCAGTACTTC. Its protein product is CASSARDFYQETQYF. The V gene is TRBV3-1 (or the pseudogene TRBV3-2), the J gene TRBJ2-5, with a weak D call TRBD1 (5 bases). Germline-derived CDR1 and CDR2 are LGHDT and YNNKEL (reference sequence). V dropped 5 bases and J dropped 0 bases, with 13 bases sitting between them. This CDR3 is 15 amino acids long.

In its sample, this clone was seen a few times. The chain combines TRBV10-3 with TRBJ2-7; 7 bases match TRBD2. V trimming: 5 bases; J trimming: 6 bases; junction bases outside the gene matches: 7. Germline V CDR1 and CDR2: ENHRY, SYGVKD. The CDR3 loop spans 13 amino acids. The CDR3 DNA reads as TGTGCCATCAGTAAAGCGGGAAATCCCGAGCAGTACTTC. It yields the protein CAISKAGNPEQYF.